This T cell receptor (beta chain) was captured in a study of T-cell reconstitution after alpha-beta-depleted transplantation in children (dated by TCRdb to the mid-2010s). With respect to the entire study: Using TCR repertoire profiling, the study followed T-cell immune reconstitution in a quantitative way in children after TCRalphabeta/CD19-depleted allogeneic hematopoietic cell transplantation.

Libraries were constructed by PCR. The reads were generated on an Illumina HiSeq 2500. Molecular barcoding was employed in the preparation of TCR libraries, with unique molecular identifiers being used to normalize TCRbeta repertoire quantification. TCRdb handled the public reads itself, with Q25 trimming in fastp and clone calling in MiXCR, and kept productive beta chains. Each CDR3 protein gets just one entry, which takes the most common genes and DNA from the rows behind it. The sample table shows some 600,000 distinct CDR3 sequences, and around 17% are seen once. Clones ranked in the top ten supply approximately 1.1% of the sample. Comment on this clonotype: Its antigen remains undetermined. Base quality data are lacking; no much larger clone is found one base away.

The clonotype comes from a human donor who donated a stem cell graft to a child with acute myeloid leukemia. The sequences come from PBMCs from the stem cell graft donor, collected from the stem cell graft.

In nucleotides, the sequence is TGCAGTGCTATCCGGGACAGGGGTTTCCGAGAGACCCAGTACTTC. Its amino acids are CSAIRDRGFRETQYF. The chain was built from TRBV20-1 and TRBJ2-5; TRBD1 agrees with 10 junctional bases. The V end gives up 4 bases and the J end 4 bases, leaving 9 bases in the junction not matched to a gene. The CDR3, cysteine through phenylalanine, is 15 amino acids long. Of all the DNA, just the CDR3 is kept, 45 bases in frame from base 1. From the germline V gene (reference sequence), CDR1 is DFQATT and CDR2 is SNEGSKA.